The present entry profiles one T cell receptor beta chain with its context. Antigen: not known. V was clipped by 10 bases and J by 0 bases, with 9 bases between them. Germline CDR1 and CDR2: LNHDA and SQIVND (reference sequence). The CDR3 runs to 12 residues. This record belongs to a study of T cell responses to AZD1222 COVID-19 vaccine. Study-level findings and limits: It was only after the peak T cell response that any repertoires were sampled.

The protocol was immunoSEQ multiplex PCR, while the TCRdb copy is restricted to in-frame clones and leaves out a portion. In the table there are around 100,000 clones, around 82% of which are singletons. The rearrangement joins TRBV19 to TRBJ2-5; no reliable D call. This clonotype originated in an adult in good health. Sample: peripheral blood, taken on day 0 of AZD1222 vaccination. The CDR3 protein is CATPGHQETQYF. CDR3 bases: TGTGCCACCCCGGGCCACCAAGAGACCCAGTACTTC.